This passage covers 30 T cell receptor beta chains from one sample sequenced in a study of identifying expanded T cells in peripheral blood. Sequencing was performed with immunoSEQ multiplex PCR; in TCRdb, only in-frame clones are kept and a portion is missing. Seen here are fewer than 80,000 clones, about four fifths observed once, and the top ten hold approximately 20%. Sequencing was performed on blood. The receptors were sampled from a person aged 18 to 70 in good health.

The rearrangement joins TRBV15 to TRBJ2-5; 8 bases map to TRBD2. Germline loops: CDR1 LNHNV, CDR2 YYDKDF (reference sequence). Trimming took 5 bases from V and 5 from J; bases not matched to a gene: 7. The CDR3 runs 14 residues. In DNA form, the CDR3 reads TGTGCCACCAGCGCGAGCGGGAGTGGTGAGACCCAGTACTTC. It translates to CATSASGSGETQYF.

The V gene is TRBV4-1, the J gene TRBJ1-1; possible D gene TRBD1, 6 bases. This CDR3 is built from 15 residues. CDR1 is MGHRA, CDR2 YSYEKL, per germline. V was clipped by 0 bases and J by 5 bases, with 13 bases between them. The CDR3 sequence is CASSQEVGRGTEAFF. In DNA form, the CDR3 reads TGCGCCAGCAGCCAAGAAGTGGGTAGGGGGACTGAAGCTTTCTTT.

Only one count was recorded for this clone. The rearrangement joins TRBV4-1 to TRBJ1-1, with unresolved D. The V gene lost 1 base and the J gene lost 6 bases, with 9 bases spanning the gap. The CDR3 extends over 13 amino acids. Germline V gives CDR1 MGHRA, CDR2 YSYEKL. The CDR3: CASSQVGQAEAFF. CDR3 DNA sequence: TGCGCCAGCAGCCAAGTTGGGCAGGCTGAAGCTTTCTTT.

This clone was counted between two and nine times. V and J are TRBV7-2 and TRBJ2-2, with 7 bases fitting TRBD1. The J segment lost 1 base and the V segment lost 6 bases, leaving 5 bases of the junction unmatched. The length of the CDR3 is 15 residues. Germline V gene lookup returns CDR1 SGHTA and CDR2 FQGNSA. The DNA for the CDR3 is TGTGCCAGCAGGCCGGGGACAGAGAACACCGGGGAGCTGTTTTTT. It yields the protein CASRPGTENTGELFF. Drawing the rest from reference TRBV7-2 and TRBJ2-2, the complete variable domain is GAGVSQSPSNKVTEKGKDVELRCDPISGHTALYWYRQSLGQGLEFLIYFQGNSAPDKSGLPSDRFSAERTGGSVSTLTIQRTQQEDSAVYLCASRPGTENTGELFFGEGSRLTVL.

The chain links TRBV5-5 to TRBJ1-1; 7 bases line up with TRBD1. CDR3 length equals 15 residues. J gave up 2 bases and V 1 base, and 5 bases lay outside the gene matches. Germline assignment: CDR1 SGHKS and CDR2 YYEKEE (reference sequence). The CDR3: CASSLFDRDNTEAFF. CDR3 sequence (DNA): TGTGCCAGCAGCTTGTTCGACAGGGATAACACTGAAGCTTTCTTT.

The rearrangement links TRBV2 to TRBJ1-5; no clear D. Germline CDR1 is SNHLY and CDR2 is FYNNEI. Trimming left V 6 bases short and J 1 base short, with 10 bases between. There are 14 residues in the CDR3. This chain's CDR3 is CASRGSLSNQPQHF. Here the CDR3 DNA reads TGTGCCAGCAGAGGCAGCCTAAGCAATCAGCCCCAGCATTTT.

V gene TRBV11-2 combines with J gene TRBJ1-2; TRBD1 matches at 7 bases. There are 15 residues in the CDR3. CDR1 is SGHAT, CDR2 FQNNGV, per germline. J was trimmed by 4 bases and V by 6 bases; bases with no gene match: 11. DNA for the CDR3: TGTGCCAGCAGTTATTCGACACAGGGGCTCTATGGCTACACCTTC. Translating gives CASSYSTQGLYGYTF.

The chain recombines TRBV10-1 with TRBJ1-1; 9 positions match TRBD1. Germline V CDR1 and CDR2: WNHNN, SYGVQD (reference sequence). With V trimmed by 2 bases and J by 1 base, 2 bases remained unmatched. The CDR3 loop spans 15 amino acids. The DNA for the CDR3 is TGCGCCAGCAGTGAGACAGGGGGCACGAACACTGAAGCTTTCTTT. Its translation is CASSETGGTNTEAFF.

The V and J genes are TRBV18 and TRBJ1-1, with 8 bases that match TRBD1. The junction had 4 bases not matched to a gene; V was cut back by 3 bases and J by 1 base. CDR1 is KGHSH, CDR2 LQKENI, per germline. The CDR3 runs 15 residues. The CDR3 protein is CASSPGRGRNTEAFF. The CDR3 DNA reads TGTGCCAGCTCACCGGGCAGGGGGCGGAACACTGAAGCTTTCTTT.

This chain joins TRBV9 and TRBJ2-1; D is perhaps TRBD1 or TRBD2 (5 bases each). Per germline, CDR1 SGDLS and CDR2 YYNGEE. The CDR3 is 17 residues long. V was shortened by 2 bases and J by 0 bases, with 15 bases between the two germline ends. The CDR3 DNA is TGTGCCAGCAGCGTTCCTTTTGGGGGAAGCTCCTACAATGAGCAGTTCTTC. Protein product: CASSVPFGGSSYNEQFF.

V gene TRBV30 combines with J gene TRBJ2-1; D is uncertain. Germline V CDR1 and CDR2: GTSNPN, SVGIG (reference sequence). Trimming removed 4 bases from V and 0 bases from J, with 7 bases in between. This CDR3 is 13 amino acids long. CDR3 coding DNA: TGTGCCTGGATGTCGTCCTCCTACAATGAGCAGTTCTTC. It yields the protein CAWMSSSYNEQFF.

This clone appeared once. The gene calls are TRBV10-3 and TRBJ2-7; D gene ambiguous. Germline CDR1 ENHRY, CDR2 SYGVKD. With 2 bases removed from V and 4 bases from J, the gap between germline ends came to 6 bases. This CDR3 contains 12 residues. The CDR3 loop reads CAISEQGYEQYF. The CDR3 bases are TGTGCCATCAGTGAGCAAGGGTACGAGCAGTACTTC.

This clone was detected only once. This sequence joins TRBV5-3 and TRBJ2-3; 10 positions agree with TRBD2. TRBV5-3 is noted as an ORF with a role that remains uncertain. The CDR3 consists of 16 residues. V lost 2 bases to trimming and J lost 6 bases; unmatched junction nucleotides: 9. CDR3 loop: CARSFCEREGRDTQYF. CDR3 coding DNA: TGTGCCAGAAGCTTTTGTGAGCGGGAGGGCCGCGATACGCAGTATTTT.

This clone showed up just once. The chain combines TRBV27 with TRBJ2-1, with 12 bases matching TRBD2. After removal of 3 bases from V and 3 bases from J, the junction contained 6 bases not matched to a gene. This CDR3 has 17 residues. Germline V gene data show CDR1 as MNHEY and CDR2 as SMNVEV (reference sequence). CDR3 amino acids: CASSFLAGGPDYNEQFF. CDR3 sequence (DNA): TGTGCCAGCAGTTTCCTAGCGGGAGGGCCAGACTACAATGAGCAGTTCTTC.

CDR3 sequence reads: CASSTPRQGGNEQFF. For the CDR3, the DNA is TGTGCCAGCAGCACCCCGAGACAGGGGGGCAATGAGCAGTTCTTC. The chain links TRBV6-1 to TRBJ2-1; 9 nucleotides agree with TRBD1. The V segment lost 6 bases and the J segment 6 bases; nucleotides outside the gene matches: 9. CDR1 is MNHNS and CDR2 is SASEGT in the germline V gene. This CDR3 is 15 amino acids long.

The V call is TRBV9, the J call TRBJ1-1; D not resolved. The CDR3 consists of 14 residues. V lost 0 bases and J 4 bases, leaving 10 bases between the germline ends. Looked up from germline, CDR1 is SGDLS and CDR2 is YYNGEE. The CDR3 reads CASSVGVVGTEAFF. The DNA for the CDR3 is TGTGCCAGCAGCGTAGGCGTGGTCGGCACTGAAGCTTTCTTT.

This clone appeared a few times. The chain combines TRBV9 with TRBJ1-5; D is perhaps TRBD1 (6 bases). CDR3 size: 18 residues. With 3 bases removed from V and 2 bases from J, the gap between germline ends came to 21 bases. Germline CDR1 and CDR2: SGDLS and YYNGEE. CDR3 bases: TGTGCCAGCAGCGCAACCCGATATAGTACAGGGTGCAATCAGCCCCAGCATTTT. It is translated as CASSATRYSTGCNQPQHF.

This clone showed up just once. The chain links TRBV5-4 to TRBJ2-5, with 10 positions matching TRBD2. This CDR3 has 17 amino acids. V lost 4 bases, J lost 1 base, and 10 bases stayed unmatched. CDR1 is SGHNT, CDR2 YYREEE, per germline (reference sequence). CDR3 sequence reads: CASSPGGLAATQETQYF. The DNA for the CDR3 is TGTGCCAGCAGCCCCGGCGGACTAGCGGCCACCCAAGAGACCCAGTACTTC.

The chain couples TRBV4-1 to TRBJ2-7; 7 bases agree with TRBD1. V shed 1 base and J 3 bases; nucleotides not matched to a gene: 6. The germline CDR1 and CDR2 sequences are MGHRA and YSYEKL. The CDR3 totals 15 residues. CDR3 DNA sequence: TGCGCCAGCAGCCAAGGAGGGGGCGTCAACTACGAGCAGTACTTC. It specifies CASSQGGGVNYEQYF.

The rearrangement links TRBV19 to TRBJ2-1; D is uncertain. This CDR3 spans 13 amino acids. Germline CDR1 reads LNHDA; CDR2 reads SQIVND (reference sequence). V was clipped by 6 bases and J by 6 bases, with 12 bases between them. CDR3: CASRVNGRNEQFF. CDR3 bases: TGTGCCAGTAGGGTTAACGGTCGCAATGAGCAGTTCTTC. Filled out from reference TRBV19 and TRBJ2-1, the complete variable domain reads DGGITQSPKYLFRKEGQNVTLSCEQNLNHDAMYWYRQDPGQGLRLIYYSQIVNDFQKGDIAEGYSVSREKKESFPLTVTSAQKNPTAFYLCASRVNGRNEQFFGPGTRLTVL.

The chain links TRBV6-5 to TRBJ2-7; TRBD1 matches 9 bases. Unmatched junction bases numbered 8, after V lost 10 bases and J lost 4 bases. CDR3 size: 13 residues. Looked up from germline, CDR1 is MNHEY and CDR2 is SVGAGI. The CDR3 coding sequence is TGTGCCATCAGGGCGGGGACAGGGTACGAGCAGTACTTC. Translation gives CAIRAGTGYEQYF.

The chain combines TRBV7-2 with TRBJ2-7, with TRBD1 as a possible D gene (7 bases). Germline CDR1 SGHTA, CDR2 FQGNSA. V was shortened by 8 bases and J by 3 bases, with 14 bases between the two germline ends. The CDR3 totals 13 residues. CDR3 coding DNA: TGTGCCAGCGAAGACAGGGACTTCTACGAGCAGTACTTC. Translated, it gives CASEDRDFYEQYF.

V usage is TRBV11-2 and J usage is TRBJ2-3, with D unclear. There are 16 residues in the CDR3. The germline V and J ends were trimmed by 0 bases and 0 bases, with 10 bases remaining between them. Germline V gene data show CDR1 as SGHAT and CDR2 as FQNNGV. CDR3 nucleotides: TGTGCCAGCAGCTTAGATAACCCGGGTAGCACAGATACGCAGTATTTT. This translates into CASSLDNPGSTDTQYF.

The chain employs TRBV7-6 and TRBJ1-4; the D is unclear. The germline V gene encodes CDR1 SGHVS and CDR2 FNYEAQ. This CDR3 has 15 amino acids. The ends were cut back, 2 bases at V and 0 bases at J, with 7 bases in the middle. CDR3 sequence reads: CASSLSTTTNEKLFF. In DNA form, the CDR3 reads TGTGCCAGCAGCTTAAGTACGACAACTAATGAAAAACTGTTTTTT.

J is TRBJ2-1 and V is TRBV10-2; D might be TRBD2 (6 bases). Trimming stripped 8 bases from V and 4 bases from J, with 18 bases between. This CDR3 region has 15 residues. Germline loops: CDR1 WSHSY, CDR2 SAAADI. This CDR3 is CASQTGTDPYNEQFF. CDR3 nucleotide sequence: TGCGCCAGCCAAACCGGGACTGATCCTTACAATGAGCAGTTCTTC.

This clone ranks as medium-sized (0.01 to 0.1%). The CDR3 here is CASSISSGSNYGYTF. The CDR3 DNA follows: TGTGCCAGTAGTATCTCATCGGGGTCAAACTATGGCTACACCTTC. The V gene is TRBV19, the J gene TRBJ1-2; D is unclear. CDR3 length: 15 residues. The germline CDR1 and CDR2 sequences are LNHDA and SQIVND (reference sequence). The germline V and J ends were trimmed by 3 bases and 2 bases, with 13 bases remaining between them.

The chain is built from TRBV5-4 and TRBJ1-2; D gene uncertain. The CDR3 has 13 amino acids. Germline CDR1 SGHNT, CDR2 YYREEE (reference sequence). V was clipped by 4 bases and J by 2 bases, with 9 bases between them. The chain's CDR3 is CASSVRENYGYTF. As DNA, the CDR3 is TGTGCCAGCAGCGTGAGGGAAAACTATGGCTACACCTTC.

This chain joins TRBV2 and TRBJ1-1, with a weak D call TRBD1 (6 bases). This CDR3 spans 12 amino acids. Trimming left V 2 bases short and J 7 bases short, with 8 bases between. Germline assignment: CDR1 SNHLY and CDR2 FYNNEI. The CDR3 DNA sequence: TGTGCCAGCAGTGAAAGGGGGAGTGAAGCTTTCTTT. Amino acid sequence: CASSERGSEAFF.

The gene calls are TRBV2 and TRBJ2-2, with D unresolved. This CDR3 has 14 amino acids. V lost 4 bases, J lost 6 bases, and 12 bases lay in between. Germline V gene sequence: CDR1 SNHLY, CDR2 FYNNEI. For the CDR3, the DNA is TGTGCCAGCAGTGCGGATCTGGGATCCGGGGAGCTGTTTTTT. It encodes CASSADLGSGELFF.

J is TRBJ2-2 and V is TRBV27; no clear D gene. V lost 5 bases and J lost 4, with 14 bases in between. The CDR3 contains 15 residues. Germline V gene data show CDR1 as MNHEY and CDR2 as SMNVEV (reference sequence). This CDR3 is CASSLSLRGTGELFF. The CDR3 nucleotides are TGTGCCAGCAGTCTGTCCCTTCGAGGCACCGGGGAGCTGTTTTTT.